This T cell receptor (beta chain) was identified during a study of blood T cell repertoires in COVID-19. Produced via immunoSEQ multiplex PCR; TCRdb's table is partial and in-frame only. The table lists roughly 100,000 clones, roughly 80% of them singletons, with around 11% in the top ten. Germline CDR1 reads SGHTA; CDR2 reads FQGTGA. The CDR3 consists of 16 residues. J gave up 4 bases and V 5 bases, and 7 bases lay outside the gene matches. This receptor was taken from a human donor in a cohort sampled during active COVID-19. The sample comprised peripheral blood. The chain combines TRBV7-3 with TRBJ2-2; 10 bases map to TRBD1. The CDR3 is CASSPWDRGGTGELFF. The DNA for the CDR3 is TGTGCCAGCAGCCCCTGGGACAGGGGAGGCACCGGGGAGCTGTTTTTT.